The entry that follows covers one T cell receptor beta chain sequence. Authors' processing steps: Reference gene primers were amplified, and this amplification served to estimate nucleated cell counts. Profiling relied on immunoSEQ multiplex PCR, and the TCRdb table lists in-frame clones only, not all of them. V and J calls and clone size follow that table, whereas D and trimming were derived from the DNA. The table lists 350,000 or so clones, roughly 89% of them singletons. Trimming at V came to 1 base and at J to 7 bases, leaving 6 bases not matched to a gene. This CDR3 comprises 15 residues. CDR1 MGHRA and CDR2 YSYEKL come from the germline V gene. These data come from a study of blood T cell repertoires in COVID-19. Study background: COVID-19 samples collected from the United States, Italy and Spain covered acute and convalescent phases. T cells, B-cell-depleted T cells, or PBMCs provided the cDNA or gDNA that served as material.

Seattle participants joined during active infection and were tracked over time. The genes are TRBV4-1 and TRBJ2-4; 8 bases fit TRBD1. The sequence was collected from an older woman with COVID-19, enrolled during active disease. The sample taken for sequencing was peripheral blood. The CDR3 nucleotides are TGCGCCAGCAGCCAAGGAACAGGGGGGCCTAACATTCAGTACTTC. This gives the protein CASSQGTGGPNIQYF.